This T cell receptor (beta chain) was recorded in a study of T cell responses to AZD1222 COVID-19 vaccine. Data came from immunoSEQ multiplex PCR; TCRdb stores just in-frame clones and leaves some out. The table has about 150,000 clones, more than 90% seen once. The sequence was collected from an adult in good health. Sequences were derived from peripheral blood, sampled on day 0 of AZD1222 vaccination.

As DNA, the CDR3 is TGTGCCAGCAGCCAGGGAGGGTCCCATGGCTACACCTTC. Amino acids: CASSQGGSHGYTF. The chain uses TRBV14 and TRBJ1-2; D remains unclear. Germline V gene lookup returns CDR1 SGHDN and CDR2 FVKESK. Trimming shortened V by 3 bases and J by 6 bases, and 11 bases separated the two germline ends. The CDR3 length is 13 residues.